The 18 T cell receptor beta chains below all came from one sample that was sequenced in a study of cytomegalovirus exposure and HLA in healthy donors. PCR employed 60 Vbeta and 13 Jbeta primers. Libraries were prepared by immunoSEQ multiplex PCR; TCRdb keeps only in-frame clonotypes and omits some of them. The data contain about 150,000 clones, 65% to 90% of them singletons. Material: PBMCs. The receptor set was obtained from a woman aged 50 to 60 in good health and CMV-seropositive.

V is TRBV7-9 and J is TRBJ2-1, with TRBD1 matching 7 bases. CDR3 size: 14 residues. J gave up 3 bases and V 7 bases, and 6 bases lay outside the gene matches. Germline V gene lookup returns CDR1 SEHNR and CDR2 FQNEAQ (reference sequence). The CDR3 region has the DNA TGTGCCAGCACCCGGGGACAGATCTACAATGAGCAGTTCTTC. This gives the protein CASTRGQIYNEQFF. Variable domain in full (rest from reference TRBV7-9 and TRBJ2-1): DTGVSQNPRHKITKRGQNVTFRCDPISEHNRLYWYRQTLGQGPEFLTYFQNEAQLEKSRLLSDRFSAERPKGSFSTLEIQRTEQGDSAMYLCASTRGQIYNEQFFGPGTRLTVL.

The CDR3 reads CAWRGTVTYNEQFF. The CDR3 DNA follows: TGTGCCTGGCGGGGGACGGTTACCTACAATGAGCAGTTCTTC. V gene TRBV30 combines with J gene TRBJ2-1; D is possibly TRBD2 (6 bases). There are 14 residues in the CDR3. Germline CDR1 reads GTSNPN; CDR2 reads SVGIG (reference sequence). Trimming left V 5 bases short and J 2 bases short, with 13 bases between.

V is TRBV5-1 and J is TRBJ2-1; 13 positions agree with TRBD2. Per the germline V gene, CDR1 is SGHRS and CDR2 is YFSETQ. V was pared by 0 bases and J by 10 bases, with 7 bases of the junction left unmatched. The CDR3 is 16 residues long. In nucleotides, the CDR3 is TGCGCCAGCAGCTTGGACACTAGCGGGGGGGCCGGGGAGCAGTTCTTC. Its translation: CASSLDTSGGAGEQFF.

The gene calls are TRBV7-3 and TRBJ2-1, with D perhaps TRBD2 (6 bases). Trimming stripped 0 bases from V and 8 bases from J, with 20 bases between. This CDR3 spans 17 amino acids. CDR1 is SGHTA and CDR2 is FQGTGA in the germline V gene. The CDR3 coding sequence is TGTGCCAGCAGCTTAACGGGGCGGGGTACCTTAAGGGATGAGCAGTTCTTC. Amino acid sequence: CASSLTGRGTLRDEQFF.

The J gene is TRBJ2-3, the V gene TRBV2; 13 positions match TRBD2. V dropped 4 bases and J dropped 7; count of bases not matched to a gene: 5. Germline loops: CDR1 SNHLY, CDR2 FYNNEI. This CDR3 comprises 15 residues. The CDR3 DNA reads TGTGCCAGCAGTGCTACTAGCGGGGGGGCGAATACGCAGTATTTT. Amino acids: CASSATSGGANTQYF.

The chain carries TRBV29-1 and TRBJ2-7, with 10 nucleotides matching TRBD1. V lost 4 bases and J lost 2; bases outside the gene matches: 11. This CDR3 is built from 16 residues. Per the germline V gene, CDR1 is SQVTM and CDR2 is ANQGSEA. The chain's CDR3 is CSVGRGTGEFTYEQYF. CDR3 sequence (DNA): TGCAGCGTTGGAAGAGGGACAGGGGAATTTACCTACGAGCAGTACTTC.

The V and J genes are TRBV28 and TRBJ1-5; perhaps TRBD1 as D (6 bases). The CDR3 runs 13 residues. Germline V gene lookup returns CDR1 MDHEN and CDR2 SYDVKM. V was pared by 6 bases and J by 4 bases, with 10 bases between. This chain's CDR3 is CASSPGQNQPQHF. CDR3 in DNA: TGTGCCAGCAGCCCCGGACAGAATCAGCCCCAGCATTTT.

The chain has TRBV4-3 and TRBJ2-7, with 7 bases identical to TRBD2. The CDR3 contains 15 residues. J gave up 6 bases and V 4 bases, and 12 bases lay outside the gene matches. Germline-derived CDR1 and CDR2 are LGHNA and YSLEER. The CDR3 nucleotides read TGCGCCAGCAGCCTCTCTAGCGGAGGTCAATCCGAGCAGTACTTC. This gives the protein CASSLSSGGQSEQYF.

The chain is built from TRBV5-4 and TRBJ1-1, with D unclear. V was cut by 0 bases and J by 8 bases, with 8 bases left in between. Germline CDR1 and CDR2: SGHNT and YYREEE (reference sequence). The CDR3 contains 12 residues. This chain's CDR3 is CASSLGAGEAFF. CDR3 sequence (DNA): TGTGCCAGCAGCTTGGGTGCGGGGGAAGCTTTCTTT.

Only a few counts were recorded for this clone. The V and J genes are TRBV6-6 and TRBJ2-7; possibly TRBD1 for D (5 bases). Between the trimmed V and J ends, which lost 2 bases and 3 bases, there was a span of 8 bases. CDR3 size: 13 residues. The germline gives CDR1 MNHNY, CDR2 SVGAGI (reference sequence). CDR3 in DNA: TGTGCCAGCAGTTACGCGACAGACTACGAGCAGTACTTC. This gives the protein CASSYATDYEQYF.

The chain has TRBV5-3 and TRBJ2-1, with TRBD2 as a possible D gene (5 bases). TRBV5-3 is identified as an open reading frame with a role that is uncertain. CDR3 length: 14 amino acids. Trimming pared 7 bases from V and 11 bases from J, leaving 22 bases between. CDR3 sequence: CARLKLPRDIKQFF. The DNA for the CDR3 is TGTGCCAGACTGAAGCTTCCTCGGGATATAAAGCAGTTCTTC.

This clone was counted a single time. The chain's CDR3 is CASRGGGTGEIYGYTF. The CDR3 DNA follows: TGTGCCAGCAGGGGAGGAGGGACAGGGGAAATCTATGGCTACACCTTC. The gene calls are TRBV9 and TRBJ1-2; 10 nucleotides align to TRBD1. This CDR3 has 16 amino acids. Trimming at V came to 5 bases and at J to 4 bases, leaving 11 bases not matched to a gene. From germline, CDR1 is SGDLS and CDR2 YYNGEE.

This chain links TRBV5-4 with TRBJ2-7, with 11 bases aligning to TRBD1. V shed 2 bases, J shed 4 bases, and the junction held 2 bases outside the gene matches. CDR1 is SGHNT, CDR2 YYREEE, per germline (reference sequence). The CDR3 has 14 amino acids. The CDR3 here is CASSFGTGGYEQYF. Here the CDR3 DNA reads TGTGCCAGCAGCTTCGGGACAGGGGGATACGAGCAGTACTTC.

The chain links TRBV9 to TRBJ1-2, with D possibly being TRBD1 (5 bases). The CDR3 length is 15 residues. CDR1 is SGDLS and CDR2 is YYNGEE in the germline V gene. V gave up 4 bases and J gave up 2 bases, with 15 bases separating them. The CDR3 is CASSRETAANYGYTF. As DNA, the CDR3 is TGTGCCAGCAGCCGTGAGACAGCCGCCAACTATGGCTACACCTTC.

This chain connects TRBV5-1 to TRBJ2-7, with D unclear. The V and J ends lost 0 bases and 4 bases respectively, with 8 bases between them. This CDR3 is built from 13 residues. Germline-derived CDR1 and CDR2 are SGHRS and YFSETQ. In DNA form, the CDR3 reads TGCGCCAGCAGCTTGGGAGGCGAATACGAGCAGTACTTC. The encoded protein is CASSLGGEYEQYF.

With regard to this clone: The germline gene is not matched at one end of the junction; a read error may be the cause. V gene TRBV7-9 combines with J gene TRBJ2-1; 7 bases agree with TRBD1. Per germline, CDR1 SEHNR and CDR2 FQNEAQ (reference sequence). The CDR3 consists of 15 residues. CDR3 nucleotide sequence: TGTTCCAGCAGCTCCCAACAGGGGAACCACAATGAGCAGTTCTTC. Amino acids: CSSSSQQGNHNEQFF.

The chain is built from TRBV9 and TRBJ2-2; no clear D. The V end was cut by 4 bases, the J end by 2 bases, with 9 bases between. The CDR3 is made up of 14 amino acids. Germline V gene lookup returns CDR1 SGDLS and CDR2 YYNGEE. Here the CDR3 DNA reads TGTGCCAGCAGCTCAACTGTTAACACCGGGGAGCTGTTTTTT. Translation: CASSSTVNTGELFF. Full variable domain (outside the CDR3, taken from reference TRBV9 and TRBJ2-2): DSGVTQTPKHLITATGQRVTLRCSPRSGDLSVYWYQQSLDQGLQFLIQYYNGEERAKGNILERFSAQQFPDLHSELNLSSLELGDSALYFCASSSTVNTGELFFGEGSRLTVL.

This chain links TRBV27 with TRBJ2-3, with a tentative D call TRBD2 (5 bases). The CDR3 length is 15 residues. V was pared by 5 bases and J by 1 base, with 13 bases between. Germline V gives CDR1 MNHEY, CDR2 SMNVEV (reference sequence). In DNA, the CDR3 is TGTGCCAGCAGTAACAGAGGGCGGGGCACAGATACGCAGTATTTT. It is translated as CASSNRGRGTDTQYF.